These 29 T cell receptor beta chains were all obtained from the same sample, sequenced in a study of blood T cell repertoires in COVID-19. Some clones are missing from TCRdb's copy, which holds only in-frame ones; the method was immunoSEQ multiplex PCR. The sample shows 100,000 to 150,000 clones, approximately 83% of them seen only once. The sequenced material came from peripheral blood. These receptors were obtained from a man older than 75 with active or convalescent COVID-19.

CDR3 bases: TGTGCCAGCAGCTCGCAGAGACTATATCACAATGAGCAGTTCTTC. Translating it yields CASSSQRLYHNEQFF. V and J are TRBV7-9 and TRBJ2-1; possible D gene TRBD2, 5 bases. Per the germline V gene, CDR1 is SEHNR and CDR2 is FQNEAQ (reference sequence). Trimming removed 4 bases from V and 5 bases from J, with 15 bases in between. The CDR3 totals 15 residues. Drawing the rest from reference TRBV7-9 and TRBJ2-1, the complete variable domain is DTGVSQNPRHKITKRGQNVTFRCDPISEHNRLYWYRQTLGQGPEFLTYFQNEAQLEKSRLLSDRFSAERPKGSFSTLEIQRTEQGDSAMYLCASSSQRLYHNEQFFGPGTRLTVL.

The chain employs TRBV13 and TRBJ2-1, with D maybe TRBD2 (6 bases). V lost 2 bases and J 3 bases, leaving 11 bases between the germline ends. The CDR3 totals 15 residues. CDR1 and CDR2 from the germline V gene are PRHDT and FYEKMQ (reference sequence). The DNA of the CDR3 is TGTGCCAGCAGCTTAAGCGGGCGGGGCTACAATGAGCAGTTCTTC. Translating it yields CASSLSGRGYNEQFF.

V usage is TRBV10-3 and J usage is TRBJ1-2; perhaps TRBD1 as D (6 bases). Germline assignment: CDR1 ENHRY and CDR2 SYGVKD. The CDR3 extends over 14 amino acids. V was pared by 4 bases and J by 4 bases, with 13 bases between. The CDR3 nucleotides read TGTGCCATCAGTGGGTCCAGGGGAAGCTATGGCTACACCTTC. Translating it yields CAISGSRGSYGYTF.

V and J are TRBV5-5 and TRBJ1-2; TRBD1 might be the D (6 bases). V was cut by 2 bases and J by 2 bases, with 16 bases left in between. Per the germline V gene, CDR1 is SGHKS and CDR2 is YYEKEE (reference sequence). This CDR3 comprises 16 residues. CDR3 sequence: CASSLTPPGANYGYTF. CDR3 nucleotide sequence: TGTGCCAGCAGCTTAACCCCCCCAGGGGCAAACTATGGCTACACCTTC.

This chain joins TRBV3-1 (or the pseudogene TRBV3-2) and TRBJ1-1; tentative D call: TRBD1 (6 bases). The length of the CDR3 is 15 residues. V was clipped by 4 bases and J by 2 bases, with 14 bases between them. Germline V gene data show CDR1 as LGHDT and CDR2 as YNNKEL (reference sequence). CDR3 nucleotides: TGTGCCAGCAGCCCGCCGGGACAAGTAAACACTGAAGCTTTCTTT. Protein sequence: CASSPPGQVNTEAFF.

The chain uses TRBV7-2 and TRBJ1-2; 7 bases are shared with TRBD1. J was trimmed by 6 bases and V by 3 bases; bases with no gene match: 4. The CDR3 has 13 residues. Germline V lookup: CDR1 SGHTA, CDR2 FQGNSA. The CDR3: CASSLAGTDGYTF. For the CDR3, the DNA is TGTGCCAGCAGCTTGGCCGGGACAGATGGCTACACCTTC.

This chain joins TRBV7-3 and TRBJ2-5, with D maybe TRBD1 (5 bases). Trimming took 5 bases from V and 1 from J, leaving 8 bases between them. Germline V CDR1 and CDR2: SGHTA, FQGTGA. The CDR3 contains 13 residues. The CDR3 loop reads CASSPGIQETQYF. In nucleotides, the CDR3 is TGTGCCAGCAGCCCAGGGATCCAAGAGACCCAGTACTTC.

This clone has a handful of counts. V gene TRBV4-2 combines with J gene TRBJ2-2; TRBD1 matches at 10 bases. Looked up from germline, CDR1 is LGHNA and CDR2 is YNFKEQ. The CDR3 sequence is 15 residues long. V lost 5 bases and J lost 4; bases outside the gene matches: 4. In DNA form, the CDR3 reads TGTGCCAGCAGCGACGGGACAGGGGCCACCGGGGAGCTGTTTTTT. Translation gives CASSDGTGATGELFF.

This chain links TRBV5-6 with TRBJ2-7, with 10 positions matching TRBD2. Germline trimming cut 1 base from V and 7 bases from J; bases unmatched to any gene: 5. CDR3 length: 14 residues. Germline CDR1 and CDR2: SGHDT and YYEEEE. CDR3 bases: TGTGCCAGCAGCTTGAGGCTAGCGGGGGCGGAGCAGTACTTC. This codes for CASSLRLAGAEQYF. Full variable domain (remainder filled in from reference TRBV5-6 and TRBJ2-7): DAGVTQSPTHLIKTRGQQVTLRCSPKSGHDTVSWYQQALGQGPQFIFQYYEEEERQRGNFPDRFSGHQFPNYSSELNVNALLLGDSALYLCASSLRLAGAEQYFGPGTRLTVT.

The V call is TRBV28, the J call TRBJ1-1; D is possibly TRBD1 (5 bases). CDR1 and CDR2 (germline): MDHEN, SYDVKM. CDR3 size: 13 residues. V was trimmed by 5 bases and J by 4 bases, leaving 11 bases between them. In DNA form, the CDR3 reads TGTGCCAGCAGTAAGTCCAGGGCCACTGAAGCTTTCTTT. Translating it yields CASSKSRATEAFF.

The chain has TRBV10-2 and TRBJ1-2; 10 nucleotides line up with TRBD1. With 6 bases clipped from V and 4 bases from J, the junction kept 2 bases outside the gene matches. The CDR3 runs to 13 residues. CDR1 is WSHSY, CDR2 SAAADI, per germline. The chain's CDR3 is CASSGQGGYGYTF. CDR3 bases: TGCGCCAGCAGCGGACAGGGGGGCTATGGCTACACCTTC.

The V gene is TRBV3-1 (or the pseudogene TRBV3-2), the J gene TRBJ2-3; tentatively, D is TRBD2 (5 bases). CDR1 and CDR2 from the germline V gene are LGHDT and YNNKEL (reference sequence). V was trimmed by 1 base and J by 0 bases, leaving 8 bases between them. The CDR3 is 15 residues long. The CDR3 protein is CASSQGGSSTDTQYF. In DNA form, the CDR3 reads TGTGCCAGCAGCCAAGGCGGGTCCAGCACAGATACGCAGTATTTT.

V usage is TRBV11-2 and J usage is TRBJ1-3; D remains unclear. CDR1 and CDR2 (germline): SGHAT, FQNNGV. The CDR3 is made up of 13 amino acids. V was cut by 4 bases and J by 1 base, with 5 bases left in between. The CDR3 is CASSSQSGNTIYF. The CDR3 nucleotides are TGTGCCAGCAGCTCCCAGTCTGGAAACACCATATATTTT.

The V gene is TRBV5-5, the J gene TRBJ1-3, with a possible D match to TRBD1 (6 bases). CDR3 size: 16 residues. CDR1 SGHKS and CDR2 YYEKEE come from the germline V gene (reference sequence). Trimming shortened V by 2 bases and J by 0 bases, and 12 bases separated the two germline ends. CDR3 DNA sequence: TGTGCCAGCAGCTTCTTGGCGGACAGCTCTGGAAACACCATATATTTT. It specifies CASSFLADSSGNTIYF.

This chain uses TRBV5-1 with TRBJ1-2; 10 bases map to TRBD1. Germline loops: CDR1 SGHRS, CDR2 YFSETQ. Germline trimming cut 4 bases from V and 7 bases from J; bases unmatched to any gene: 4. The CDR3 extends over 13 amino acids. The CDR3 reads CASSHRDRGGYTF. CDR3 in DNA: TGCGCCAGCAGCCACCGGGACAGGGGTGGCTACACCTTC.

This chain connects TRBV19 to TRBJ2-5, with a weak D call TRBD2 (6 bases). The CDR3 sequence is 14 residues long. The germline V gene encodes CDR1 LNHDA and CDR2 SQIVND (reference sequence). The germline V and J ends were trimmed by 5 bases and 3 bases, with 13 bases remaining between them. This CDR3 reads CASSVGGAEETQYF. As DNA, the CDR3 is TGTGCCAGTAGTGTGGGGGGAGCGGAAGAGACCCAGTACTTC. The full variable domain, its missing parts supplied by reference TRBV19 and TRBJ2-5, is DGGITQSPKYLFRKEGQNVTLSCEQNLNHDAMYWYRQDPGQGLRLIYYSQIVNDFQKGDIAEGYSVSREKKESFPLTVTSAQKNPTAFYLCASSVGGAEETQYFGPGTRLLVL.

The V and J genes are TRBV5-5 and TRBJ1-2; D unclear. V shed 4 bases and J shed 5 bases, with 15 bases lying between them. Germline values: CDR1 SGHKS, CDR2 YYEKEE (reference sequence). The CDR3 is made up of 14 amino acids. CDR3 nucleotides: TGTGCCAGCAGCCCGGGAGGGTCTGGTTATGGCTACACCTTC. As protein: CASSPGGSGYGYTF.

The rearrangement uses TRBV7-9 and TRBJ2-3, with 7 nucleotides matching TRBD2. This CDR3 comprises 13 residues. The germline CDR1 and CDR2 sequences are SEHNR and FQNEAQ (reference sequence). J gave up 10 bases and V 1 base, and 5 bases lay outside the gene matches. This CDR3 is CASSLERLAAQYF. The CDR3 region has the DNA TGTGCCAGCAGCTTAGAGAGACTAGCTGCGCAGTATTTT.

This clone was observed a handful of times. The rearrangement links TRBV30 to TRBJ1-6; D is uncertain. Germline V CDR1 and CDR2: GTSNPN, SVGIG (reference sequence). V shed 6 bases and J shed 6 bases, with 12 bases lying between them. The CDR3 loop spans 13 amino acids. The CDR3 coding sequence is TGTGCCTGTGTGGGAGGTTTTAATTCACCCCTCCACTTT. Translation: CACVGGFNSPLHF.

The chain links TRBV7-9 to TRBJ2-5; 7 bases are shared with TRBD1. CDR3 size: 15 residues. The trim removed 6 bases at V and 3 bases at J, leaving 10 bases unmatched. The germline V gene has CDR1 SEHNR and CDR2 FQNEAQ (reference sequence). The chain's CDR3 is CASRPPGQFKETQYF. The CDR3 DNA reads as TGTGCCAGCAGGCCTCCGGGACAGTTTAAAGAGACCCAGTACTTC. The full variable domain, its missing parts supplied by reference TRBV7-9 and TRBJ2-5, is DTGVSQNPRHKITKRGQNVTFRCDPISEHNRLYWYRQTLGQGPEFLTYFQNEAQLEKSRLLSDRFSAERPKGSFSTLEIQRTEQGDSAMYLCASRPPGQFKETQYFGPGTRLLVL.

V is TRBV28 and J is TRBJ2-7; TRBD1 aligns across 7 bases. The length of the CDR3 is 16 residues. V trimming: 3 bases; J trimming: 3 bases; junction bases outside the gene matches: 11. Germline-derived CDR1 and CDR2 are MDHEN and SYDVKM. The CDR3 reads CASSFALLTGNYEQYF. DNA of the CDR3: TGTGCCAGCAGTTTTGCCCTCTTGACAGGGAACTACGAGCAGTACTTC.

A remark on this clone: This CDR3 is also generated by other DNA sequences in the sample. The chain recombines TRBV9 with TRBJ2-1; D ambiguous. CDR1 and CDR2 (germline): SGDLS, YYNGEE. The V and J ends lost 0 bases and 0 bases respectively, with 7 bases between them. The CDR3 sequence is 15 residues long. CDR3 in amino acids: CASSVVPSSYNEQFF. The CDR3 DNA follows: TGTGCCAGCAGCGTAGTTCCGAGCTCCTACAATGAGCAGTTCTTC.

This chain links TRBV2 with TRBJ2-3; TRBD1 matches 7 bases. Looked up from germline, CDR1 is SNHLY and CDR2 is FYNNEI. This CDR3 is 13 amino acids long. The junction had 2 bases not matched to a gene; V was cut back by 8 bases and J by 0 bases. In DNA, the CDR3 is TGTGCCAGCGCGACAGGGAGCACAGATACGCAGTATTTT. Amino acids: CASATGSTDTQYF.

V is TRBV6-2 or TRBV6-3 and J is TRBJ2-7; D is unclear. Germline assignment: CDR1 MNHEY and CDR2 SVGEGT. The CDR3 runs to 13 residues. V gave up 2 bases and J gave up 1 base, with 6 bases separating them. The CDR3 region is CASSYRVSYEQYF. The CDR3, as DNA: TGTGCCAGCAGTTACAGAGTGTCCTACGAGCAGTACTTC.

This clone was recorded a few times. V is TRBV21-1 and J is TRBJ2-1; the D call TRBD2 from the table was never checked on the DNA. TRBV21-1 is flagged as a pseudogene. CDR3 length: 18 amino acids. This chain's CDR3 is CASSTSGTSGTRDNEQFF. DNA of the CDR3: TGTGCCAGCAGCACCTCCGGGACTAGCGGGACCAGGGACAATGAGCAGTTCTTC.

The rearrangement joins TRBV7-8 to TRBJ1-4; maybe TRBD1 (5 bases). In germline, CDR1 is SGHVS, CDR2 FQNEAQ. The CDR3 sequence is 16 residues long. The V gene lost 2 bases and the J gene lost 0 bases, with 10 bases spanning the gap. The CDR3 reads CASSLRQYATNEKLFF. DNA of the CDR3: TGTGCCAGCAGCTTAAGACAGTACGCAACTAATGAAAAACTGTTTTTT.

CDR3 amino acids: CASSQDQRGGTGELFF. CDR3 in DNA: TGCGCCAGCAGCCAAGATCAGAGAGGTGGAACCGGGGAGCTGTTTTTT. This rearrangement joins TRBV4-1 to TRBJ2-2, with unresolved D. The CDR3 has 16 amino acids. Trimming pared 0 bases from V and 5 bases from J, leaving 13 bases between. Germline loops: CDR1 MGHRA, CDR2 YSYEKL.

CDR3 sequence: CASSLTLAVSSYNEQFF. In nucleotides, the CDR3 is TGTGCCAGCTCACTAACGCTAGCGGTTAGCTCCTACAATGAGCAGTTCTTC. V usage is TRBV18 and J usage is TRBJ2-1; TRBD2 matches 7 bases. This CDR3 comprises 17 residues. V shed 4 bases, J shed 0 bases, and the junction held 9 bases outside the gene matches. Germline assignment: CDR1 KGHSH and CDR2 LQKENI.

The chain employs TRBV7-3 and TRBJ2-1; 8 bases align to TRBD2. The germline V gene has CDR1 SGHTA and CDR2 FQGTGA. This CDR3 is 15 amino acids long. Unmatched junction bases numbered 2, after V lost 0 bases and J lost 4 bases. The CDR3 here is CASSLTGGVYNEQFF. The CDR3 DNA is TGTGCCAGCAGCTTAACCGGGGGGGTATACAATGAGCAGTTCTTC.